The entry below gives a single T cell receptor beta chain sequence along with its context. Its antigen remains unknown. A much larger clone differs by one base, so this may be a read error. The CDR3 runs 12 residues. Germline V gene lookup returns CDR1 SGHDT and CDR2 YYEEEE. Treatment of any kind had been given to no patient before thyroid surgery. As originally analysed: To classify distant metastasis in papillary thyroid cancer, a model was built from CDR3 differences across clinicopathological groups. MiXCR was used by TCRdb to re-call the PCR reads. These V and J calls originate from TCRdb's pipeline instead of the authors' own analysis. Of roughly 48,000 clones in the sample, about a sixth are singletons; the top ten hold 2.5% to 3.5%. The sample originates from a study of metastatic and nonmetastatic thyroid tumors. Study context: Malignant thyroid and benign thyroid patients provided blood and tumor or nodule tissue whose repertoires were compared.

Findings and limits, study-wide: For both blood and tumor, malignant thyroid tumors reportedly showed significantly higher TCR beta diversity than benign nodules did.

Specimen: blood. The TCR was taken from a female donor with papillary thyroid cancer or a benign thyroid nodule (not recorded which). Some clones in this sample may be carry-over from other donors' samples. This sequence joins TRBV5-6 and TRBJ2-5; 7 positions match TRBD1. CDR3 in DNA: TGTGCCAGCAGCACCCAGGGGGAGACCCGGTACTTC. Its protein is CASSTQGETRYF.